This TCR beta chain comes out of a study of blood T cell repertoires in COVID-19. The overall study: Collection of acute and convalescent COVID-19 samples took place in the United States, Italy and Spain.

Authors' analysis steps: Using reference gene primer amplification, nucleated cell counts were estimated. Measured with immunoSEQ multiplex PCR; TCRdb has only the in-frame clones, and not every one. V, J and clone size are taken as reported in that table, and D and trimming were inferred from the DNA itself. The data hold hundreds of thousands of clones, with about 89% observed a single time. The clonotype originates from a middle-aged woman who had recovered from COVID-19. Sequenced input: PBMCs or T cells enriched from blood (not recorded which).

The CDR3 sequence: CASSLEGGADSYGYTF. The CDR3 DNA follows: TGCGCCAGCAGCTTGGAAGGGGGGGCGGATAGTTATGGCTACACCTTC. V usage is TRBV5-1 and J usage is TRBJ1-2, with D possibly matching TRBD1 (6 bases). V was pared by 0 bases and J by 5 bases, with 17 bases between. CDR1 SGHRS and CDR2 YFSETQ come from the germline V gene. The CDR3 is 16 residues long.